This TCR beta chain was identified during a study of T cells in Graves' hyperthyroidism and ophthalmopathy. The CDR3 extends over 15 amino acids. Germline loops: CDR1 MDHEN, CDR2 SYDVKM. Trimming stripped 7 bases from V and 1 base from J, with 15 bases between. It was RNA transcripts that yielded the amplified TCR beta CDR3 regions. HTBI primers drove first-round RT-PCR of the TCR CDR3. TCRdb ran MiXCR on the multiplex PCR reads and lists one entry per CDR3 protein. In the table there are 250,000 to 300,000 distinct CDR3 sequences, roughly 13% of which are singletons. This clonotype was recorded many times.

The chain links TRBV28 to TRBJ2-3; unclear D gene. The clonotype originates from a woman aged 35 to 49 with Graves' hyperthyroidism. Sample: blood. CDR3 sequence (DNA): TGTGCCAGCACCTTCGGCTTCGGGCGCACAGATACGCAGTATTTT. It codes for CASTFGFGRTDTQYF.